Described below is a single T cell receptor (beta chain) sequence and its context. No cognate antigen has been identified for it. This record comes from a study of monozygotic twins with inflammatory bowel disease (dated by TCRdb to the late 2010s). For context, the study as a whole: In total, approximately 28 monozygotic twin pairs made up the full study: 19 Danish pairs, all IBD-discordant, plus nine German pairs, of which four were IBD-concordant and five were IBD-discordant. The search for disease-associated traits relied mainly on comparing IBD patients with their genetically identical healthy co-twins within discordant pairs. Each individual had, on average, about 151 000 unique TCRalpha sequences and 181 000 unique TCRbeta sequences available for analysis.

The CDR3 sequence holds 14 residues, the cysteine and phenylalanine included. DNA for this receptor is not on file. The germline V gene specifies MNHEY as CDR1 and SVGAGI as CDR2. From each donor, a roughly 2.5 ml peripheral blood sample was drawn into PAXgene tubes and stored at -80 degrees C. Without T cell sorting, total RNA was isolated from whole blood using the PAXgene blood miRNA kit on an automated QIAcube. Peripheral blood from monozygotic twin pairs concordant or discordant for inflammatory bowel disease was subjected to deep TCRalpha and TCRbeta repertoire profiling with unique molecular barcoding. For every twin pair, smoking habits were documented, and each individual was categorised as a current, former or never smoker. The library was obtained by 5' RACE. Preparation of each TCR library used 3,000 to 4,000 ng of total RNA. For each sample, cDNA synthesis with SMARTScribe reverse transcriptase was split into eight separate reactions. Unique molecular identifiers containing a 6-nucleotide sample barcode were introduced through template switching during cDNA synthesis. Two nested PCRs of about 15 and 9 cycles amplified the TCRalpha and TCRbeta cDNA, and bead purification followed each PCR. Before amplification, the cDNA was treated with uracil DNA-glycosylase and purified using the QIAquick PCR purification kit. The second PCR was the step at which Illumina TruSeq-compatible adapters and sample-specific barcodes were added. Library quality and concentration were assessed using TapeStation and Qubit, and approximately 5 ng of each library was pooled. Sequencing of the pooled libraries was done on an Illumina HiSeq2500 single-index Rapid Run using custom sequencing primers and 2 x 100 bp reads. As for the authors' bioinformatics: PCR and sequencing errors were corrected by UMI-based consensus assembly using MiGEC version 1.2.6. MiXCR version 2.1.1 was used for V(D)J alignment, clonotype assembly and CDR3 extraction. To normalise gene usage, clonotype sharing and MAIT/NKT TCR abundance, the analysis used the top 1000, 10 000 and 20 000 clonotypes per sample. After downsampling to 27 000 UMIs, diversity was calculated as the inverse Simpson index using the vegan R package. Paired Mann-Whitney U tests were applied to discordant twin pairs, with Benjamini-Hochberg correction for multiple testing. The reads were reprocessed in TCRdb, with one entry per CDR3 protein sequence and no accompanying DNA. These V and J calls derive from TCRdb rather than the authors' analysis. The sample table on file contains approximately 330,000 distinct CDR3 sequences. The top ten clones comprise 2% to 2.5% of the sample.

What the work shows at the level of the full study, not this receptor alone: The analysis was unable to tell different T cell subtypes apart. Background noise and inter-individual variability may have been introduced into the repertoires by the differing immunosuppressive treatments among patients. No difference in repertoire similarity was observed between concordant and discordant twins, possibly owing to limited statistical power. A decrease in TCRbeta repertoire diversity, as measured by inverse Simpson index, was observed in IBD patients compared with their healthy co-twins. The results gave no support for a single strong signal or clonotype linked to IBD. Fewer clonotypes were shared with other individuals by IBD patients than by healthy twins, most markedly in patients showing signs of disease activity.

The sequence derives from a human donor with ulcerative colitis or Crohn's disease, or a healthy co-twin of an affected twin (not recorded which). The sequencing sample was made of blood. Recombination linked TRBV6-5 to TRBJ2-5; the TRBD1 assignment by TCRdb is unverifiable without DNA. The CDR3 region: CASSYSPGQEAQYF.